This TCR beta chain is drawn from a study of blood T cell repertoires in COVID-19. Per germline, CDR1 MNHEY and CDR2 SMNVEV (reference sequence). The CDR3 covers 14 residues. The germline V and J ends were trimmed by 1 base and 3 bases, with 7 bases remaining between them. Original analysis: Amplification of reference gene primers was used by the study to estimate nucleated cell counts. Data came from immunoSEQ multiplex PCR; TCRdb stores just in-frame clones and leaves some out. That table supplies the V and J calls and clone size; D and trimming were determined from the DNA. Of about 240,000 clones in the sample, approximately 78% were seen once.

Sequencing used peripheral blood. This TCR was sampled from a woman between 18 and 30 years old with acute or convalescent COVID-19. The genes are TRBV27 and TRBJ2-1, with a weak D call TRBD1 (5 bases). The DNA of the CDR3 is TGTGCCAGCAGTTTATGGGGCGGCTACAATGAGCAGTTCTTC. This gives the protein CASSLWGGYNEQFF.